These 19 T cell receptor beta chains share one sample of origin, sequenced in a study of blood T cell repertoires in COVID-19. The protocol was immunoSEQ multiplex PCR, while the TCRdb copy is restricted to in-frame clones and leaves out a portion. This repertoire shows approximately 320,000 clones, 65% to 90% found once; its top ten account for 7.2%. The material sequenced was peripheral blood. These receptors all come from a human donor in a cohort sampled during active COVID-19.

The table lists this clone with a count of one. This sequence joins TRBV2 and TRBJ2-5, with D maybe TRBD1 (5 bases). Germline lookup yields CDR1 SNHLY and CDR2 FYNNEI. Trimming shortened V by 6 bases and J by 1 base, and 15 bases separated the two germline ends. The CDR3 is 15 amino acids. The CDR3 region has the DNA TGTGCCAGCAGATTCCAGGGTTTTTCCCAAGAGACCCAGTACTTC. Translating gives CASRFQGFSQETQYF.

This clone has a handful of counts. V is TRBV14 and J is TRBJ1-3; TRBD1 matches 8 bases. Trimming cost V 4 bases and J 0 bases; bases outside gene matches: 8. This CDR3 is built from 17 residues. CDR1 SGHDN and CDR2 FVKESK come from the germline V gene. The CDR3 sequence: CASSRPGTGVSGNTIYF. CDR3 in DNA: TGTGCCAGCAGCCGACCCGGGACAGGAGTCTCTGGAAACACCATATATTTT.

This chain links TRBV19 with TRBJ1-1, with D perhaps matching TRBD1 (5 bases). This CDR3 is 14 amino acids long. The V gene lost 5 bases and the J gene lost 5 bases, with 15 bases spanning the gap. CDR1 is LNHDA and CDR2 is SQIVND in the germline V gene (reference sequence). CDR3 loop: CASSSQGRHTEAFF. The CDR3 DNA reads TGTGCCAGTAGTTCTCAGGGAAGGCATACTGAAGCTTTCTTT.

The V gene is TRBV3-1 (or the pseudogene TRBV3-2), the J gene TRBJ2-1; the match to TRBD2 covers 10 bases. Germline values: CDR1 LGHDT, CDR2 YNNKEL (reference sequence). V trimming: 4 bases; J trimming: 7 bases; junction bases outside the gene matches: 7. CDR3 size: 15 residues. The CDR3 sequence: CASSRPTSGDNEQFF. The CDR3 region has the DNA TGTGCCAGCAGCCGCCCTACTAGCGGGGATAATGAGCAGTTCTTC.

The gene calls are TRBV7-9 and TRBJ1-5; weak D call: TRBD1 (6 bases). The CDR3 sequence is 13 residues long. Trimming shortened V by 8 bases and J by 6 bases, and 14 bases separated the two germline ends. Germline CDR1 SEHNR, CDR2 FQNEAQ (reference sequence). CDR3 sequence (DNA): TGTGCCAGCGGTACAGGGCTTGGTCAGCCCCAGCATTTT. It is translated as CASGTGLGQPQHF. Full variable domain (remainder filled in from reference TRBV7-9 and TRBJ1-5): DTGVSQNPRHKITKRGQNVTFRCDPISEHNRLYWYRQTLGQGPEFLTYFQNEAQLEKSRLLSDRFSAERPKGSFSTLEIQRTEQGDSAMYLCASGTGLGQPQHFGDGTRLSIL.

The chain uses TRBV2 and TRBJ1-6; D is uncertain. The CDR3 is 12 residues long. Per the germline V gene, CDR1 is SNHLY and CDR2 is FYNNEI. Trimming removed 5 bases at V and 7 bases at J, with 6 bases between. CDR3 region: CASSNENSPLHF. The CDR3 region has the DNA TGTGCCAGCAGTAACGAGAATTCACCCCTCCACTTT.

The rearrangement links TRBV18 to TRBJ1-2, with D maybe TRBD1 (6 bases). The germline V and J ends were trimmed by 3 bases and 2 bases, with 13 bases remaining between them. CDR1 and CDR2 (germline): KGHSH, LQKENI. The CDR3 length is 15 residues. CDR3: CASSPGGGPNYGYTF. CDR3 coding DNA: TGTGCCAGCTCACCCGGCGGGGGGCCGAACTATGGCTACACCTTC.

The CDR3 protein is CASSSRPPPTGYGYTF. The CDR3 DNA sequence: TGTGCCAGCAGCTCCCGTCCCCCCCCCACAGGGTATGGCTACACCTTC. V is TRBV7-3 and J is TRBJ1-2; maybe TRBD1 (6 bases). Germline loops: CDR1 SGHTA, CDR2 FQGTGA. This CDR3 region has 16 residues. V lost 4 bases and J 5 bases, leaving 20 bases between the germline ends.

The V and J genes are TRBV4-1 and TRBJ2-7; no clear D gene. CDR3 length equals 14 residues. Trimming left V 0 bases short and J 2 bases short, with 8 bases between. Germline CDR1 reads MGHRA; CDR2 reads YSYEKL. The CDR3 region is CASSQESQTYEQYF. The CDR3 nucleotides are TGCGCCAGCAGCCAAGAATCTCAGACCTACGAGCAGTACTTC.

The gene calls are TRBV6-5 and TRBJ2-7; TRBD2 matches at 7 bases. J lost 5 bases, V lost 4 bases, and 5 bases had no gene match. From germline, CDR1 is MNHEY and CDR2 SVGAGI. The length of the CDR3 is 13 residues. The CDR3 DNA reads TGTGCCAGCAGTTGGGAGGGGCGCAACGAGCAGTACTTC. It encodes CASSWEGRNEQYF.

In its sample, this clone was seen once. V gene TRBV4-2 combines with J gene TRBJ1-6; 10 bases agree with TRBD1. The CDR3 spans 17 residues. V lost 0 bases and J lost 8; bases outside the gene matches: 7. Germline V gene lookup returns CDR1 LGHNA and CDR2 YNFKEQ. The CDR3 DNA reads TGTGCCAGCAGCCAAGATTGGTCGGGACAGGGGTATTCACCCCTCCACTTT. It codes for CASSQDWSGQGYSPLHF.

This chain uses TRBV19 with TRBJ2-6; 9 nucleotides match TRBD1. Germline CDR1 reads LNHDA; CDR2 reads SQIVND (reference sequence). V trimming: 5 bases; J trimming: 3 bases; junction bases outside the gene matches: 8. This CDR3 comprises 17 residues. CDR3 nucleotide sequence: TGTGCCAGTAGTTTCAGGACAGGGGTCGATGGGGCCAACGTCCTGACTTTC. Its translation: CASSFRTGVDGANVLTF.

This clone was detected once. This rearrangement joins TRBV24-1 to TRBJ1-5; D gene unclear. Germline-derived CDR1 and CDR2 are KGHDR and SFDVKD. The CDR3 extends over 16 amino acids. Deletions cut 5 bases from V and 1 base from J, with 14 bases between. The CDR3 protein is CATSVGVGGSNQPQHF. The CDR3 DNA sequence: TGTGCCACCAGTGTCGGAGTAGGAGGGAGCAATCAGCCCCAGCATTTT.

This chain uses TRBV5-1 with TRBJ2-5, with 10 positions matching TRBD2. Germline CDR1 reads SGHRS; CDR2 reads YFSETQ. The V and J ends lost 3 bases and 5 bases, in that order; junction bases with no gene match: 7. The CDR3 spans 15 residues. In DNA form, the CDR3 reads TGCGCCAGCAGCTGGAGCCTAGCGGGGGAGGAGACCCAGTACTTC. It codes for CASSWSLAGEETQYF.

The V and J genes are TRBV19 and TRBJ1-1; weak D call: TRBD1 (6 bases). Germline V CDR1 and CDR2: LNHDA, SQIVND (reference sequence). The CDR3 has 13 residues. V lost 4 bases and J 9 bases, leaving 15 bases between the germline ends. In nucleotides, the CDR3 is TGTGCCAGTAGTAACAGGGCATATTCAAAAGCTTTCTTT. Amino acids: CASSNRAYSKAFF. The whole variable domain, filled in from reference TRBV19 and TRBJ1-1, reads DGGITQSPKYLFRKEGQNVTLSCEQNLNHDAMYWYRQDPGQGLRLIYYSQIVNDFQKGDIAEGYSVSREKKESFPLTVTSAQKNPTAFYLCASSNRAYSKAFFGQGTRLTVV.

The chain employs TRBV10-2 and TRBJ1-4, with 8 bases lining up with TRBD1. The CDR3 sequence is 15 residues long. The junction had 5 bases not matched to a gene; V was cut back by 6 bases and J by 2 bases. Germline-derived CDR1 and CDR2 are WSHSY and SAAADI. In DNA form, the CDR3 reads TGCGCCAGCAGCCCGGGACAGGCGACTAATGAAAAACTGTTTTTT. Translating gives CASSPGQATNEKLFF.

The chain has TRBV5-1 and TRBJ2-7, with D perhaps TRBD2 (6 bases). V lost 2 bases to trimming and J lost 4 bases, with 7 bases between them. Germline V CDR1 and CDR2: SGHRS, YFSETQ. CDR3 size: 12 residues. The CDR3 nucleotides are TGCGCCAGCAGCTTTGGGGGGTACGAGCAGTACTTC. It codes for CASSFGGYEQYF.

The chain uses TRBV27 and TRBJ2-4, with a possible D match to TRBD2 (6 bases). Deletions cut 5 bases from V and 1 base from J, with 6 bases between. This CDR3 is 13 amino acids long. The germline V gene encodes CDR1 MNHEY and CDR2 SMNVEV (reference sequence). The chain's CDR3 is CASSGGAKNIQYF. In DNA, the CDR3 is TGTGCCAGCAGTGGGGGGGCCAAAAACATTCAGTACTTC.

This clone has a handful of counts. The chain uses TRBV9 and TRBJ1-2; D gene ambiguous. Germline CDR1 SGDLS, CDR2 YYNGEE. V lost 4 bases and J 6 bases, leaving 10 bases between the germline ends. The length of the CDR3 is 12 residues. The CDR3 spells CASSPHLDGYTF. The CDR3 DNA reads as TGTGCCAGCAGCCCTCATCTAGATGGCTACACCTTC.